This T cell receptor beta chain was profiled in a study of beta chain features in type 1 diabetes. At the level of the study: All samples combined gave roughly 110,000,000 sorted cells for examination.

To note about this clone: Its antigen is unidentified.

Between the trimmed V and J ends, which lost 2 bases and 0 bases, there was a span of 9 bases. CDR3 length equals 15 residues. Germline loops: CDR1 SGDLS, CDR2 YYNGEE. Investigators reverse transcribed all isolated RNA, so they sequenced expressed TCRB transcripts. Reads from naive, central memory and regulatory T cell samples averaged roughly 3.6 million. Profiling relied on immunoSEQ multiplex PCR, and the TCRdb table lists in-frame clones only, not all of them. The sample lists 160,000 or so clones, over 8.5% occurring once. Notes on the study in general: All four CD4+ subsets of Type 1 diabetes patients contained TCRB CDR3s that were moderately but significantly shorter. Among patients, naive, central memory and Treg TCRB repertoires appeared more similar than among healthy donors.

The sequence derives from a man aged 18 to 30 in good health. Source material: central memory CD4+ T cells from blood. The rearrangement links TRBV9 to TRBJ2-1, with D possibly TRBD2 on 5 matching bases. The CDR3 DNA reads TGTGCCAGCAGCGTGTTCACTAGCTCCTACAATGAGCAGTTCTTC. Its protein product is CASSVFTSSYNEQFF. The whole variable domain, filled in from reference TRBV9 and TRBJ2-1, reads DSGVTQTPKHLITATGQRVTLRCSPRSGDLSVYWYQQSLDQGLQFLIQYYNGEERAKGNILERFSAQQFPDLHSELNLSSLELGDSALYFCASSVFTSSYNEQFFGPGTRLTVL.